Listed below are T cell receptor beta chains from one sample, sequenced in a study of CD8 T cells in Susac syndrome. TCRdb fed the immunoSEQ multiplex PCR reads into MiXCR, producing one record per CDR3 protein. The table records around 190,000 distinct CDR3 sequences, about 95% of them present only once. The sample taken for sequencing was CD4+ T cells from PBMCs. The receptors here all came from a human donor in good health. The CDR3 runs from the conserved cysteine through the conserved F or W. The D gene is left open where the match is weak. For some rows the clone size is stated as once, few or many, or as a class when expanded; others skip it.

d_call,v_call,j_call,clone_size,cdr3_nt,cdr3_aa
TRBD2,TRBV3-1,TRBJ2-1,.,TGTGCCAGCAGACTTAAACCGGGACTAAACTGGCTTGGTGAGCAGTTCTTC,CASRLKPGLNWLGEQFF
.,TRBV3-1,TRBJ2-7,.,TGTGCCAGCAGCCAATCGTCAGGGTGGGCGGAGTACTTC,CASSQSSGWAEYF
TRBD1,TRBV19,TRBJ2-1,.,TGTGCCAGCGTTCCCGGGACAGGGGGCTACTCCTACAATGAGCAGTTCTTC,CASVPGTGGYSYNEQFF
.,TRBV29-1,TRBJ2-5,.,TGCAGCGTCTCCGACTCAAGAATGGGAGAGACCCAGTACTTC,CSVSDSRMGETQYF
TRBD1,TRBV7-2,TRBJ1-1,once,TGTGCCAGCAGCCCCCGGACCGGGACAGCTGAAGCTTTCTTT,CASSPRTGTAEAFF
TRBD2,TRBV29-1,TRBJ2-1,.,TGCAGCGTTGATCGGACTAGCGGGAGGACGCACAATGAGCAGTTCTTC,CSVDRTSGRTHNEQFF
.,TRBV28,TRBJ2-3,once,TGTGCCAGCGGTTCGAGCACAGATACGCAGTATTTT,CASGSSTDTQYF
TRBD2,TRBV20-1,TRBJ2-1,.,TGCAGTGCTAGAAGAAGCGGGAAGACCTACAATGAGCAGTTCTTC,CSARRSGKTYNEQFF
.,TRBV29-1,TRBJ2-3,.,TGCAGCGTTGTATCGGACCGGGGCAGGAATACGCAGTATTTT,CSVVSDRGRNTQYF
.,TRBV18,TRBJ2-5,.,TGTGCCAGCTCTCTCGGGACTTCAGAGACCCAGTACTTC,CASSLGTSETQYF
.,TRBV9,TRBJ2-2,.,TGTGCCAGCAGCGTGCAGGGTATAGGGGAGCTGTTTTTT,CASSVQGIGELFF
TRBD2,TRBV9,TRBJ2-1,.,TGTGCCAGCAGCGAGGGACTAGCGGGGTACAATGAGCAGTTCTTC,CASSEGLAGYNEQFF
TRBD2,TRBV28,TRBJ2-3,.,TGTGCCAGCAGTTTGCCCCCGGGACTAGCGGGAGTGACAGATACGCAGTATTTT,CASSLPPGLAGVTDTQYF
.,TRBV29-1,TRBJ1-1,.,TGCAGCGCCCGGCCCCCCCCGTTCACTGAAGCTTTCTTT,CSARPPPFTEAFF
TRBD1,TRBV28,TRBJ1-5,.,TGTGCCAGCAGTCCGCCGGGACAGGGAAAGGGATCCCAGCATTTT,CASSPPGQGKGSQHF
.,TRBV28,TRBJ2-7,.,TGTGCCAGCAGGGACCTGCCCTCCTACGAGCAGTACTTC,CASRDLPSYEQYF
.,TRBV5-1,TRBJ2-1,.,TGCGCCAGCAAAAGGCGACTGGGGTCCTACAATGAGCAGTTCTTC,CASKRRLGSYNEQFF
.,TRBV27,TRBJ2-4,.,TGTGCCAGCAGTTTCAGTGGCAGCAAAAACATTCAGTACTTC,CASSFSGSKNIQYF
TRBD2,TRBV29-1,TRBJ2-5,.,TGCAGCGCCCTAGCGGGCCAAGAGACCCAGTACTTC,CSALAGQETQYF
TRBD2,TRBV20-1,TRBJ2-7,.,TGCAGTGCTAGGGTCCATAGGGGAGGGCCATCCGAGCAGTACTTC,CSARVHRGGPSEQYF
.,TRBV18,TRBJ2-1,once,TGTGCCAGCTCACAGCCGACTGGGACTTCTGAGCAGTTCTTC,CASSQPTGTSEQFF
TRBD2,TRBV20-1,TRBJ2-5,.,TGCAGTGCTAGGACACCAGCGGGAGGGGCAGAAGAGACCCAGTACTTC,CSARTPAGGAEETQYF
TRBD1,TRBV19,TRBJ1-2,.,TGTGCCAGTAGTACAGGGGGCAGTCGTGGCTACACCTTC,CASSTGGSRGYTF
TRBD2,TRBV30,TRBJ2-7,.,TGTGCCTGGACTAGCGGGAGCTCCTACGAGCAGTACTTC,CAWTSGSSYEQYF
.,TRBV30,TRBJ1-5,.,TGTGCCTGGAGTGTCTCCGGGGCAGGACGAGGGCAGCCCCAGCATTTT,CAWSVSGAGRGQPQHF
.,TRBV7-2,TRBJ2-1,.,TGTGCCAGCACCCAAGCCACGGAGCAGTTCTTC,CASTQATEQFF
.,TRBV4-3,TRBJ2-1,few,TGTGCCAGCAGCCAAGTGGGCTACAATGAGCAGTTCTTC,CASSQVGYNEQFF
TRBD1,TRBV20-1,TRBJ2-1,.,TGCAGTGCGTCCAGGGGGCGCAATGAGCAGTTCTTC,CSASRGRNEQFF
.,TRBV2,TRBJ2-1,once,TGTGCCAGCAGTCGGCTAGCGATCTCCTACAATGAGCAGTTCTTC,CASSRLAISYNEQFF
TRBD2,TRBV13,TRBJ2-7,.,TGTGCCAGCCAAGTGGGAGGGCCCTACGAGCAGTACTTC,CASQVGGPYEQYF
.,TRBV5-1,TRBJ2-1,.,TGCGCCAGCAGCTATAGCCTTGAGGCGTACAATGAGCAGTTCTTC,CASSYSLEAYNEQFF
.,TRBV29-1,TRBJ1-3,.,TGCAGCGGGCAGGATAGCTCTGGAAACACCATATATTTT,CSGQDSSGNTIYF
.,TRBV3-1,TRBJ2-3,.,TGTGCCAGCAGGGTTAGCGGCACAGATACGCAGTATTTT,CASRVSGTDTQYF
.,TRBV7-3,TRBJ2-1,.,TGTGCCAGCAGCCTGGGACGAGAGCAGTTCTTC,CASSLGREQFF
.,TRBV3-1,TRBJ1-4,.,TGTGCCAGCAGCAGGGGGACCAGTAATGAAAAACTGTTTTTT,CASSRGTSNEKLFF
TRBD2,TRBV5-1,TRBJ2-3,.,TGCGCCAGCAGCATTCAAGCGGGAGCAGCAGATACGCAGTATTTT,CASSIQAGAADTQYF
TRBD2,TRBV9,TRBJ2-2,once,TGTGCCAGCAGTAGCGGGAGATCGAACACCGGGGAGCTGTTTTTT,CASSSGRSNTGELFF
.,TRBV3-1,TRBJ1-1,.,TGTGCCAGCAGCCCCTCAGGCCTTTCTGAAGCTTTCTTT,CASSPSGLSEAFF
TRBD1,TRBV7-9,TRBJ1-2,.,TGTGCCAGCAGCCGACAGGGCGTAAGGGGCTACACCTTC,CASSRQGVRGYTF
.,TRBV27,TRBJ2-7,.,TGTGCCAGCAGTTCACGACGGACAGACTCCTACGAGCAGTACTTC,CASSSRRTDSYEQYF